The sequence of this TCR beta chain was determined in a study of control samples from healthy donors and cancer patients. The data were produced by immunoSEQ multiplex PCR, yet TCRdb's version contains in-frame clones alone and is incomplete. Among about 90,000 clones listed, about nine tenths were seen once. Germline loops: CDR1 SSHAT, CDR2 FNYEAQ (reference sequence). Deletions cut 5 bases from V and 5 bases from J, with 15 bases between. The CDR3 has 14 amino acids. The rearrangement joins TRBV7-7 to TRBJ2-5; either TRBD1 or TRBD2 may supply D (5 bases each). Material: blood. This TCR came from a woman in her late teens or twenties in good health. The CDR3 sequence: CASSAGTAGETQYF. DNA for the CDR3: TGTGCCAGCAGCGCCGGGACGGCAGGGGAGACCCAGTACTTC. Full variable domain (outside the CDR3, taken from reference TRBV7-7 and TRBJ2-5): GAGVSQSPRYKVTKRGQDVTLRCDPISSHATLYWYQQALGQGPEFLTYFNYEAQPDKSGLPSDRFSAERPEGSISTLTIQRTEQRDSAMYRCASSAGTAGETQYFGPGTRLLVL.